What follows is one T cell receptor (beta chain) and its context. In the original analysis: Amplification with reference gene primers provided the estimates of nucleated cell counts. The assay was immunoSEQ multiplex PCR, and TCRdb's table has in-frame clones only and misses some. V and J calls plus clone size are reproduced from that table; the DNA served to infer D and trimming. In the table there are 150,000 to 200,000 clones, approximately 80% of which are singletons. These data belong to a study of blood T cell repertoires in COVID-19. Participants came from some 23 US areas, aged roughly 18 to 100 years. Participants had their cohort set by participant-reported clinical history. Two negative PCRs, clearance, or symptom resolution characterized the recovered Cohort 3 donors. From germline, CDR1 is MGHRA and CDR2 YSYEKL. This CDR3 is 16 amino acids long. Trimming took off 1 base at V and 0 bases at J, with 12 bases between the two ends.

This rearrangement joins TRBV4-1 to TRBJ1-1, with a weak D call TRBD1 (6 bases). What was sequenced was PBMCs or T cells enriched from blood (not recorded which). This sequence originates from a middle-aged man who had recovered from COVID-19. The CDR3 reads CASSQVGGGLNTEAFF. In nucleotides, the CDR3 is TGCGCCAGCAGCCAAGTTGGTGGGGGCCTGAACACTGAAGCTTTCTTT.